This T cell receptor beta chain is from a study of cytomegalovirus exposure and HLA in healthy donors. As to this clone: Its antigen is as yet unknown.

V was shortened by 3 bases and J by 1 base, with 21 bases between the two germline ends. The V gene's germline CDR1 is MNHEY and CDR2 SMNVEV (reference sequence). This CDR3 has 18 residues. Study observations and caveats: Excluded: some indistinguishable V segments such as TRBV6-2 and TRBV6-3. Association of a missense DCLRE1C variant with TCR beta V- and J-gene trimming was reported in a later analysis.

It was with 60 Vbeta and 13 Jbeta primers that the PCR ran. Sequencing used immunoSEQ multiplex PCR; TCRdb keeps in-frame clones, though not all of them. The data include about 160,000 clones; the top ten clones carry 2% to 2.5%. This receptor was identified in a man aged 30 to 45 in good health and CMV-seronegative. The rearrangement uses TRBV27 and TRBJ1-1; D possibly corresponds to TRBD1 (5 bases). Sequencing was performed on PBMCs. CDR3 bases: TGTGCCAGCAGTTTCTCCGGGCAAGGTTGGCAGGGGAACACTGAAGCTTTCTTT. Its translation: CASSFSGQGWQGNTEAFF.